The sequence of this T cell receptor (beta chain) was determined in a study of T cell responses to AZD1222 COVID-19 vaccine. This clone is a singleton in its sample. Per germline, CDR1 LNHNV and CDR2 YYDKDF (reference sequence). Trimming took 0 bases from V and 4 from J; bases not matched to a gene: 7. CDR3 length equals 16 residues. Assay used: immunoSEQ multiplex PCR; TCRdb lists only in-frame clones, some missing. This sample has 95,000 to 150,000 clones, with roughly nine tenths found just once. V is TRBV15 and J is TRBJ1-1; 8 bases map to TRBD1. The TCR sequence derives from an adult in good health. The sequenced sample was peripheral blood, obtained on day 0 of AZD1222 vaccination. This chain's CDR3 is CATSRDRTRGPTEAFF. The DNA for the CDR3 is TGTGCCACCAGCAGAGACCGTACCAGGGGGCCCACTGAAGCTTTCTTT.